Shown below are 13 T cell receptor beta chains from a single sample sequenced in a study of blood T cells in healthy people across ages. For the second PCR, which ran for about 6 to 11 cycles, a sample-barcoded 5' primer and a J-beta primer mix were used. TCRdb processed the 5' RACE reads anew with MiXCR; each CDR3 protein has one entry. The sample includes around 1,700,000 distinct CDR3 sequences, roughly 27% seen only once; the top ten take about 7.7%. The sample comprised blood. The receptors derive from a woman aged 25 to 39 in good health.

This clonotype has just a few counts. V usage is TRBV14 and J usage is TRBJ2-1; D is perhaps TRBD1 or TRBD2 (6 bases each). V lost 4 bases and J 13 bases, leaving 14 bases between the germline ends. The germline CDR1 and CDR2 sequences are SGHDN and FVKESK. The CDR3 is 12 residues long. Written as DNA, the CDR3 is TGTGCCAGCAGCCTAGGCTGGGGGGCCCAGTTCTTC. Its translation is CASSLGWGAQFF.

The V and J genes are TRBV7-2 and TRBJ2-7, with 8 bases lining up with TRBD1. This CDR3 spans 14 amino acids. The germline V gene encodes CDR1 SGHTA and CDR2 FQGNSA. The J segment lost 6 bases and the V segment lost 3 bases, leaving 7 bases of the junction unmatched. The CDR3 bases are TGTGCCAGCAGCTTTCCGGGACAGGTGACCGAGCAGTACTTC. Its translation is CASSFPGQVTEQYF.

The chain couples TRBV7-2 to TRBJ1-2; 7 nucleotides line up with TRBD1. Germline V gene data show CDR1 as SGHTA and CDR2 as FQGNSA. The CDR3 runs to 14 residues. V gave up 4 bases and J gave up 8 bases; unmatched junction bases: 10. Here the CDR3 DNA reads TGTGCCAGCAGCTCACAGGGGTTTTCGGAAGGCTACACCTTC. Protein: CASSSQGFSEGYTF.

This clonotype came up a few times. V is TRBV7-2 and J is TRBJ1-5, with D unclear. V lost 3 bases to trimming and J lost 9 bases, with 12 bases between them. The CDR3 is 13 amino acids. Germline CDR1 and CDR2: SGHTA and FQGNSA. Here the CDR3 reads CASSFIAWGPQHF. The CDR3 DNA reads as TGTGCCAGCAGCTTTATTGCATGGGGGCCCCAGCATTTT.

This clonotype was counted at least ten times. The V call is TRBV29-1, the J call TRBJ2-7; D unclear. Deletions cut 5 bases from V and 6 bases from J, with 11 bases between. CDR3 size: 11 residues. Per the germline V gene, CDR1 is SQVTM and CDR2 is ANQGSEA. The CDR3 sequence: CSVLGRFEQYF. CDR3 nucleotides: TGCAGCGTTCTCGGTCGATTCGAGCAGTACTTC.

This clonotype has just a few counts. This chain joins TRBV5-6 and TRBJ1-1; D is ambiguous. Trimming took off 3 bases at V and 1 base at J, with 4 bases between the two ends. From germline, CDR1 is SGHDT and CDR2 YYEEEE. The CDR3 runs 12 residues. CDR3 region: CASSWGNTEAFF. DNA of the CDR3: TGTGCCAGCAGCTGGGGGAACACTGAAGCTTTCTTT.

Details on this clonotype: This clone may be a read error of a much larger clone one base away. CDR3 sequence (DNA): TGCGCCAGCAGCTTGGCCTCTAGCGGTAATGAGCAGTGCTTC. It is translated as CASSLASSGNEQCF. The chain is built from TRBV5-1 and TRBJ2-1; 7 positions match TRBD2. In germline, CDR1 is SGHRS, CDR2 YFSETQ. This CDR3 has 14 amino acids.

The genes are TRBV5-4 and TRBJ2-1; D is possibly TRBD1 (6 bases). Looked up from germline, CDR1 is SGHNT and CDR2 is YYREEE (reference sequence). Trimming cost V 1 base and J 9 bases, with 14 bases left between them. There are 14 residues in the CDR3. CDR3: CASSLPTGRGEQFF. The CDR3 bases are TGTGCCAGCAGCTTGCCTACAGGGCGAGGTGAGCAGTTCTTC.

This clonotype has only a few counts. J is TRBJ2-5 and V is TRBV20-1; D is unresolved. The V end lost 3 bases, the J end lost 6 bases, and 20 bases lay between the germline ends. The CDR3 has 15 amino acids. Germline values: CDR1 DFQATT, CDR2 SNEGSKA (reference sequence). DNA for the CDR3: TGCAGTGCTAGGGACCCTGACGCAGTGTGGAAGACCCAGTACTTC. Translated, it gives CSARDPDAVWKTQYF.

Points on this clonotype: A read error is possible here, since a much larger clone lies one base away. This chain joins TRBV4-1 and TRBJ2-4, with 7 positions matching TRBD1. Germline V CDR1 and CDR2: MGHRA, YSYEKL. This CDR3 has 14 residues. The V segment lost 7 bases and the J segment 4 bases; nucleotides outside the gene matches: 7. CDR3 nucleotides: TGCGCCAGCAACATAGTGACAGGGAAAAACATTCAGTACTTC. Encoded protein: CASNIVTGKNIQYF.

The genes are TRBV11-2 and TRBJ1-5; the D gene is possibly TRBD1 (5 bases). Germline V gene lookup returns CDR1 SGHAT and CDR2 FQNNGV. V lost 1 base, J lost 9 bases, and 13 bases lay in between. The CDR3 spans 14 residues. Here the CDR3 reads CASSLVSRDRPQHF. In nucleotides, the CDR3 is TGTGCCAGCAGCTTAGTTTCCAGGGATCGGCCCCAGCATTTT.

This clonotype appeared a few times. The chain's CDR3 is CASSYPTTGGTEAFF. CDR3 nucleotides: TGTGCCAGCAGTTACCCCACCACAGGGGGCACTGAAGCTTTCTTT. The V and J genes are TRBV6-5 and TRBJ1-1; 8 bases map to TRBD1. Germline V gene sequence: CDR1 MNHEY, CDR2 SVGAGI. V lost 2 bases, J lost 4 bases, and 6 bases stayed unmatched. The CDR3 length is 15 residues.

This clonotype was detected only once. The chain recombines TRBV6-1 with TRBJ2-7, with D possibly matching TRBD2 (6 bases). V lost 5 bases and J 4 bases, leaving 24 bases between the germline ends. This CDR3 has 17 residues. The germline V gene has CDR1 MNHNS and CDR2 SASEGT. The DNA of the CDR3 is TGTGCCAGCAGTAGCTCCGCCGGGCGGGGCGGCGCTTACGAGCAGTACTTC. Its translation: CASSSSAGRGGAYEQYF.